This T cell receptor beta chain was obtained from a study of blood T cell repertoires in COVID-19. Study information: Samples came from the United States, Italy and Spain, spanning acute and convalescent COVID-19.

Two negative PCRs, clearance, or symptom resolution were required of recovered Cohort 3 donors. This CDR3 spans 14 amino acids. From germline, CDR1 is SGHTA and CDR2 FQGTGA. V lost 3 bases, J lost 6 bases, and 5 bases stayed unmatched. The authors' processing: Amplification with reference gene primers provided the estimates of nucleated cell counts. The table came from immunoSEQ multiplex PCR; TCRdb's copy has only in-frame clones and leaves some out. V, J and clone size are taken as reported in that table, and D and trimming were inferred from the DNA itself. Here the sample spans 180,000 or so clones, 85% being singletons.

The sequenced sample consisted of PBMCs or T cells enriched from blood (not recorded which). This clonotype was obtained from a middle-aged man who had recovered from COVID-19. The chain recombines TRBV7-3 with TRBJ2-1; 7 positions match TRBD2. CDR3 DNA sequence: TGTGCCAGCAGCTTCGGACTAGGCCCCAATGAGCAGTTCTTC. It is translated as CASSFGLGPNEQFF.